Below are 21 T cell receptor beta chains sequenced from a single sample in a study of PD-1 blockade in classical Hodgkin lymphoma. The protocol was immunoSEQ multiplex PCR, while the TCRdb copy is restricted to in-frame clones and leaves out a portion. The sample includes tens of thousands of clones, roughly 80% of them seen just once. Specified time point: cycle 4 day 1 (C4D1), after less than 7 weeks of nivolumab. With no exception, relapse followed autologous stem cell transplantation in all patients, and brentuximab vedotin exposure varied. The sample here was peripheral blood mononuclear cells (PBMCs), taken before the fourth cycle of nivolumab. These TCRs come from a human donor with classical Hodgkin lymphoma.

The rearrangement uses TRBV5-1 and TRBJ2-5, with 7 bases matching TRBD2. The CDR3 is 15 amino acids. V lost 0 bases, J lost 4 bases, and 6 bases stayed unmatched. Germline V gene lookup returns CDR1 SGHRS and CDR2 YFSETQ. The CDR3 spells CASSLAPGGGETQYF. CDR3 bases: TGCGCCAGCAGCTTGGCTCCGGGGGGAGGAGAGACCCAGTACTTC. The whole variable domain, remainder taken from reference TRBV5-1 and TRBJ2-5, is KAGVTQTPRYLIKTRGQQVTLSCSPISGHRSVSWYQQTPGQGLQFLFEYFSETQRNKGNFPGRFSGRQFSNSRSEMNVSTLELGDSALYLCASSLAPGGGETQYFGPGTRLLVL.

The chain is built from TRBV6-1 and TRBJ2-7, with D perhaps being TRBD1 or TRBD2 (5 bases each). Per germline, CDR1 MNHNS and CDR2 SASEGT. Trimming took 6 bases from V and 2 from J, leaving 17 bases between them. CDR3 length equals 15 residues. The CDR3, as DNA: TGTGCCAGCAGGGCAACGGGGACGGACCCCTACGAGCAGTACTTC. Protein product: CASRATGTDPYEQYF.

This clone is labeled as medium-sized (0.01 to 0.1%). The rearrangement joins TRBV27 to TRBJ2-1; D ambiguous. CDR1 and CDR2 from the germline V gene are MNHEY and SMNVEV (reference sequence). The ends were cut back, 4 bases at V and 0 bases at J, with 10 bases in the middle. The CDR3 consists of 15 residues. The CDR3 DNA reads TGTGCCAGCAGTTCTCCCAAGGGCTCCTACAATGAGCAGTTCTTC. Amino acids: CASSSPKGSYNEQFF.

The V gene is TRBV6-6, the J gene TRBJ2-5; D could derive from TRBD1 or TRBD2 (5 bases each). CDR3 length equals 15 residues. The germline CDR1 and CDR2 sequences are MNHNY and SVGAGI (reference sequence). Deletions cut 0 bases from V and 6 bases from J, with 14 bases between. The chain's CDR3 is CASSYSRGLRKTQYF. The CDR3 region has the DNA TGTGCCAGCAGTTACTCACGGGGCCTTAGGAAGACCCAGTACTTC.

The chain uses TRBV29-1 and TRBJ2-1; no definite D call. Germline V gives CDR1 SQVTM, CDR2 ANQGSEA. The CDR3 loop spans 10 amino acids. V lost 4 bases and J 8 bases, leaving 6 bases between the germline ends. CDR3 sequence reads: CSVGLYEQFF. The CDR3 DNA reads TGCAGCGTTGGTCTCTATGAGCAGTTCTTC.

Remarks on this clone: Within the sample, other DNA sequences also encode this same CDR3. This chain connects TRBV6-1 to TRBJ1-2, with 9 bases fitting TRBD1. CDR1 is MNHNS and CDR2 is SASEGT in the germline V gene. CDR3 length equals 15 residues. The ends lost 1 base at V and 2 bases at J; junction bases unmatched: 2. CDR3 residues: CASSEDGQGNYGYTF. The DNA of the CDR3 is TGTGCCAGCAGTGAAGACGGACAGGGGAACTATGGCTACACCTTC.

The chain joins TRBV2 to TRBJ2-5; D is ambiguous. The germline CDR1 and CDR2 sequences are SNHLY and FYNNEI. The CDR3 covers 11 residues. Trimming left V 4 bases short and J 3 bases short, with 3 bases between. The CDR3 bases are TGTGCCAGCAGTGTGGAAGAGACCCAGTACTTC. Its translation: CASSVEETQYF.

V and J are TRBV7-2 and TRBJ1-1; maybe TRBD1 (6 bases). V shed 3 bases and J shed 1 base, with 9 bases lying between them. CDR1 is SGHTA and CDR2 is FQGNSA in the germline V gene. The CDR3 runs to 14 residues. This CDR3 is CASSFGGQNTEAFF. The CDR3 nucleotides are TGTGCCAGCAGCTTCGGGGGACAGAACACTGAAGCTTTCTTT.

The CDR3 bases are TGTGCCAGTAGGGGAAGAGACAGATTAACTGCAACTAATGAAAAACTGTTTTTT. The encoded protein is CASRGRDRLTATNEKLFF. The rearrangement joins TRBV19 to TRBJ1-4, with a tentative D call TRBD1 (5 bases). The length of the CDR3 is 18 residues. With 6 bases removed from V and 0 bases from J, the gap between germline ends came to 20 bases. Germline V lookup: CDR1 LNHDA, CDR2 SQIVND (reference sequence).

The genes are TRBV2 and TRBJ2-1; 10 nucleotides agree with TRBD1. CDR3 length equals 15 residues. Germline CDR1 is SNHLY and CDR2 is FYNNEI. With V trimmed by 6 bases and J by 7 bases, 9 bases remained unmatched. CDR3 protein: CASRNRDRGVNEQFF. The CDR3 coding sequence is TGTGCCAGCAGGAACCGGGACAGGGGTGTGAATGAGCAGTTCTTC.

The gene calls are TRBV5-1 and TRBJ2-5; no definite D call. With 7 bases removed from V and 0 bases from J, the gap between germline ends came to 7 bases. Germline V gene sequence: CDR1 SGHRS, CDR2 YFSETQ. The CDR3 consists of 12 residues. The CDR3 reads CASSRNQETQYF. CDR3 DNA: TGCGCCAGCTCCAGAAACCAAGAGACCCAGTACTTC. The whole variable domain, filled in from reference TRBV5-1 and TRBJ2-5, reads KAGVTQTPRYLIKTRGQQVTLSCSPISGHRSVSWYQQTPGQGLQFLFEYFSETQRNKGNFPGRFSGRQFSNSRSEMNVSTLELGDSALYLCASSRNQETQYFGPGTRLLVL.

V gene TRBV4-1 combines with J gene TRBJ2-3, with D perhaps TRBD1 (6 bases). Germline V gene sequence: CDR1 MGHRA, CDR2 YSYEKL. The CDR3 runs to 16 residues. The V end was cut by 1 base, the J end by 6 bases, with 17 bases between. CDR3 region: CASSQGPDRRFDTQYF. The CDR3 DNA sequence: TGCGCCAGCAGCCAAGGTCCCGACAGGCGATTCGATACGCAGTATTTT.

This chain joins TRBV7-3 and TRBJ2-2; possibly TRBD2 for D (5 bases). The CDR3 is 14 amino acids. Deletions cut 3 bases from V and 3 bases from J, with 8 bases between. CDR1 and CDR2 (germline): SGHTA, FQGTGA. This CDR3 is CASSFTRDTGELFF. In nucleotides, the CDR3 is TGTGCCAGCAGCTTTACTAGGGACACCGGGGAGCTGTTTTTT.

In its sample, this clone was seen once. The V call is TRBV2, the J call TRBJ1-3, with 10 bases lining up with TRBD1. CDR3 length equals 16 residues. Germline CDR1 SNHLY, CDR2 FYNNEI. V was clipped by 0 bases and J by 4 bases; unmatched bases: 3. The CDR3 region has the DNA TGTGCCAGCAGTGAAGCCCTGGGACAGGGGGGAAACACCATATATTTT. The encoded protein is CASSEALGQGGNTIYF.

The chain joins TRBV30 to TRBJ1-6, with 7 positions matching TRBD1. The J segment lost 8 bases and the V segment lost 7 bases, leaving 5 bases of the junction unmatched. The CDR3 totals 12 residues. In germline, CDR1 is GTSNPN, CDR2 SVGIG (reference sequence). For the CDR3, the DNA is TGTGCCTCACAAACAGGGGATTCACCCCTCCACTTT. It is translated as CASQTGDSPLHF. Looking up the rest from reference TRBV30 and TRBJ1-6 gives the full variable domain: SQTIHQWPATLVQPVGSPLSLECTVEGTSNPNLYWYRQAAGRGLQLLFYSVGIGQISSEVPQNLSASRPQDRQFILSSKKLLLSDSGFYLCASQTGDSPLHFGNGTRLTVT.

CDR3 coding DNA: TGCGCCAGCAGCTTGGTGGCAGGGGGTGAAGCTTTCTTT. Its translation: CASSLVAGGEAFF. This chain uses TRBV5-1 with TRBJ1-1, with TRBD1 matching 7 bases. Germline V CDR1 and CDR2: SGHRS, YFSETQ. This CDR3 comprises 13 residues. Trimming at V came to 0 bases and at J to 7 bases, leaving 3 bases not matched to a gene.

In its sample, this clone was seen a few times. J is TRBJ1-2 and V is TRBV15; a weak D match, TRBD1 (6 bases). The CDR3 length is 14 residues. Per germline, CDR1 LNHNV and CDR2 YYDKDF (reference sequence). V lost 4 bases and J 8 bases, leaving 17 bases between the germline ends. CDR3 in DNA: TGTGCCACCAGCATACGACAGGCTCCGAGGGGCTACACCTTC. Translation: CATSIRQAPRGYTF.

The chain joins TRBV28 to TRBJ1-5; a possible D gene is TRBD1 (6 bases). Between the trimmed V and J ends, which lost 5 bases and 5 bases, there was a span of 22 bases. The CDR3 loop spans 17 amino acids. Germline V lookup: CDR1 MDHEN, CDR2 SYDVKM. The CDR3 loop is CASSPKPRGTSHQPQHF. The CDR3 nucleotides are TGTGCCAGCAGTCCAAAACCCAGGGGTACTTCACATCAGCCCCAGCATTTT.

Written as DNA, the CDR3 is TGTGCCAGCAGCTCGCCTGGTGGGGGGAACGGCTACACCTTC. Translating it yields CASSSPGGGNGYTF. The chain uses TRBV5-8 and TRBJ1-2; D is perhaps TRBD1 (5 bases). The CDR3 extends over 14 amino acids. CDR1 and CDR2 (germline): SGHTS, YDEGEE. V was pared by 3 bases and J by 8 bases, with 17 bases between.

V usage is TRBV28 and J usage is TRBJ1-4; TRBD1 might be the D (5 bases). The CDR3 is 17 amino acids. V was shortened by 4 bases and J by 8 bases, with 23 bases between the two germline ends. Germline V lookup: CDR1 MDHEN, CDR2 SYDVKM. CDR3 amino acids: CASSSQPQVGFSEKLFF. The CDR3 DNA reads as TGTGCCAGCAGTTCTCAACCACAGGTGGGGTTCTCCGAAAAACTGTTTTTT.

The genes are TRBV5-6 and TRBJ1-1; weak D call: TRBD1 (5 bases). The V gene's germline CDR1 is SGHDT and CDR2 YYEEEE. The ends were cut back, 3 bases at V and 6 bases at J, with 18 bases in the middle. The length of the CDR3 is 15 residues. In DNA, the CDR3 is TGTGCCAGCAGCTATAGGGGTCGGGTCTCTTCTGAAGCTTTCTTT. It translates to CASSYRGRVSSEAFF.